These T cell receptor beta chains were read from a single sample in a study of response to subunit inactivated influenza vaccine. TCRdb reprocessed the RT-PCR reads via MiXCR and lists one record per CDR3 protein. The sample carries about 150,000 distinct CDR3 sequences, about 10% recorded once. The sequenced sample was CD8+ T cells sorted from PBMCs, obtained about 24 months after vaccination. The receptors were gathered from a man aged 50 to 75 who received an inactivated influenza vaccine. The CDR3 runs from the conserved cysteine through the conserved F or W. The order of the fields is V gene, D gene, J gene, clone size, CDR3 DNA, CDR3 protein. A D gene is named only where the DNA matches it firmly. Rows give clone size only sometimes, using once, few, many, or a class for an expanded clone.

TRBV3-1	NA	TRBJ1-1	NA	TGTGCCAGCAGCCAAGATAAGGGGGATTCTGAAGCTTTCTTT	CASSQDKGDSEAFF
TRBV15	NA	TRBJ2-1	few	TGTGCCACCAGCAGAGACCCGATTAGCATCCATGAGCAGTTCTTC	CATSRDPISIHEQFF
TRBV6-2/TRBV6-3	NA	TRBJ1-5	NA	TGTGCCAGCAGTTTTACAGACAGCAATCAGCCCCAGCATTTT	CASSFTDSNQPQHF
TRBV7-9	NA	TRBJ2-1	NA	TGTGCCAGCAGCTCTTCCGACCGGGATGAGCAGTTCTTC	CASSSSDRDEQFF
TRBV28	NA	TRBJ2-3	NA	TGTGCCAGCAGTTTTCAGGGACATCCCACAGATACGCAGTATTTT	CASSFQGHPTDTQYF
TRBV11-2	TRBD2	TRBJ2-7	many	TGTGCCAGCAGCCAGGGACTAGCGGGGAACTACGAGCAGTACTTC	CASSQGLAGNYEQYF
TRBV28	NA	TRBJ2-7	many	TGTGCCAGCAGTGGCTCGGACAGACCCTACGAGCAGTACTTC	CASSGSDRPYEQYF
TRBV11-2	NA	TRBJ2-3	NA	TGTGCCAGCAGCTTAGCCCCCGGGGAAGGCGGTACGCAGTATTTT	CASSLAPGEGGTQYF
TRBV29-1	NA	TRBJ2-3	many	TGCAGCGTTGAAGAACGGCTGGATCCTACAGATACGCAGTATTTT	CSVEERLDPTDTQYF
TRBV7-9	NA	TRBJ2-2	many	TGTGCCAGCAGCTTAGTTTCCGGGGAGCTGTTTTTT	CASSLVSGELFF
TRBV29-1	TRBD2	TRBJ2-3	many	TGCAGCGTTGAAGAAGCGGGGGGGGCCGTGGGCACGCAGTATTTT	CSVEEAGGAVGTQYF
TRBV12-3/TRBV12-4	NA	TRBJ1-1	few	TGTGCCAGCAGTTTAGACGCAGGGAGCTCTGAAGCTTTCTTT	CASSLDAGSSEAFF
TRBV19	TRBD1	TRBJ2-7	few	TGTGCCAGTAGCCCTGGACAGGGAGGTTGGTACGAGCAGTACTTC	CASSPGQGGWYEQYF
TRBV3-1	NA	TRBJ2-3	NA	TGTGCCTGCAGCAAGGAGGTGGCAGGGCCTAGCACAGATACGCAGTATTTT	CACSKEVAGPSTDTQYF
TRBV11-2	NA	TRBJ2-3	few	TGTGCCAGCAGCGTATTGAGGGTGGAGGGCACAGATACGCAGTATTTT	CASSVLRVEGTDTQYF
TRBV20-1	NA	TRBJ2-5	NA	TGCAGTGCCAGACCTTCCGGAATCGAGACCCAGTACTTC	CSARPSGIETQYF
TRBV29-1	NA	TRBJ2-7	few	TGCAGCGTCCCCTCGGACAGCTCCTACGAGCAGTACTTC	CSVPSDSSYEQYF
TRBV6-6	NA	TRBJ2-1	few	TGTGCCAGCAGTTACCGCAGGGCGGGTGAGCAGTTCTTC	CASSYRRAGEQFF
TRBV29-1	NA	TRBJ2-1	few	TGCAGCGTTAACGGGGGATATAGGTTTGAGCAGTTCTTC	CSVNGGYRFEQFF
TRBV6-5	NA	TRBJ2-1	NA	TGTGCCAGCAGTTACTGGAGGGGTTCCTACAATGAGCAGTTCTTC	CASSYWRGSYNEQFF
TRBV2	TRBD1	TRBJ2-7	many	TGTGCCAGCCACTCCGGGACAGCGACTGGCGAGCAGTACTTC	CASHSGTATGEQYF
TRBV24-1	NA	TRBJ1-1	NA	TGTGCCACCAGTGATTTAGGAACTGAAGCTTTCTTT	CATSDLGTEAFF
TRBV27	TRBD1	TRBJ2-7	NA	TGTGCCAGCAGTTTTGACAGGCAGGGGGACGAGCAGTACTTC	CASSFDRQGDEQYF
TRBV20-1	NA	TRBJ1-1	NA	TGCAGTGCTAGAGTGCGGAACATGAACACTGAAGCTTTCTTT	CSARVRNMNTEAFF
TRBV15	NA	TRBJ2-1	few	TGTGCCACCAGCACCGACGAGGGCTCCTACAATGAGCAGTTCTTC	CATSTDEGSYNEQFF
TRBV4-3	NA	TRBJ2-7	many	TGCGCCAGCAGCCAAGATCTAGTAGTAACCGTAGACAGCTCCTACGAGCAGTACTTC	CASSQDLVVTVDSSYEQYF
TRBV4-1	NA	TRBJ2-2	NA	TGCGCCAGCAGCCCTCCCCCCAGCGGCGGGGAGCTGTTTTTT	CASSPPPSGGELFF
TRBV4-2	NA	TRBJ2-3	NA	TGTGCCAGCAGCCAAGGACGCCCCACAGATACGCAGTATTTT	CASSQGRPTDTQYF
TRBV11-2	NA	TRBJ2-7	many	TGTGCCAGCAGCTTAGGCCACTACGAGCAGTACTTC	CASSLGHYEQYF
TRBV12-3/TRBV12-4	NA	TRBJ2-3	NA	TGTGCCAGCAGTTTAAGGACCGGAAGCACAGATACGCAGTATTTT	CASSLRTGSTDTQYF
TRBV12-3/TRBV12-4	NA	TRBJ2-6	NA	TGTGCCAGCAGTTTAGCACAGCTACGCTCTGGGGCCAACGTCCTGACTTTC	CASSLAQLRSGANVLTF
TRBV4-3	NA	TRBJ2-1	few	TGCGCCAGCAGCCAAGGGGGACTTTACAATGAGCAGTTCTTC	CASSQGGLYNEQFF
TRBV5-1	TRBD2	TRBJ2-3	NA	TGCGCCAGCAGCTTGATGGGGGAGCGGGAGGTCGCAGATACGCAGTATTTT	CASSLMGEREVADTQYF
TRBV12-3/TRBV12-4	NA	TRBJ1-6	few	TGTGCCAGCAGTTTAGGGCGGCAGGGTCGTTATTCACCCCTCCACTTT	CASSLGRQGRYSPLHF
TRBV29-1	NA	TRBJ2-3	few	TGCAGCGTCACCTTGGGGATAAGCACAGATACGCAGTATTTT	CSVTLGISTDTQYF
TRBV7-9	NA	TRBJ1-6	NA	TGTGCCAGCAGCTTAGTTCGGGGTCCTAATTCACCCCTCCACTTT	CASSLVRGPNSPLHF
TRBV4-3	TRBD1	TRBJ2-3	NA	TGCGCCAGCAGCGGCCGGGACAGCAAGGCTAGCACAGATACGCAGTATTTT	CASSGRDSKASTDTQYF
TRBV19	TRBD1	TRBJ2-7	NA	TGTGCCAGTAGTCTCGGGACAGGGGTCTCCTACGAGCAGTACTTC	CASSLGTGVSYEQYF
TRBV20-1	NA	TRBJ1-1	few	TGCAGTGCTACCCAGGGGCCGGAAGCTTTCTTT	CSATQGPEAFF
TRBV29-1	NA	TRBJ2-5	few	TGCAGCGTTTACGTAGGGATTGAGACCCAGTACTTC	CSVYVGIETQYF
TRBV10-2	NA	TRBJ2-2	NA	TGCGCCAGCAGTGAGGACGGGGCTAACACCGGGGAGCTGTTTTTT	CASSEDGANTGELFF
TRBV13	NA	TRBJ2-1	many	TGTGCCAGCAGCTTCCCCCCGGATCGAACGGATGAGCAGTTCTTC	CASSFPPDRTDEQFF
TRBV9	NA	TRBJ1-2	NA	TGTGCCAGCAGCGACCCTATCTATGGGAACTATGGCTACACCTTC	CASSDPIYGNYGYTF
TRBV24-1	NA	TRBJ2-3	many	TGTGCCACCAGTACAGGCACAGATACGCAGTATTTT	CATSTGTDTQYF
TRBV27	NA	TRBJ2-7	NA	TGTGCCAGCAGTTTATCGTGGGGAAACCACGAGCAGTACTTC	CASSLSWGNHEQYF
TRBV9	NA	TRBJ2-7	NA	TGTGCCAGCAGCGACAGGTCGGACGAGCAGTACTTC	CASSDRSDEQYF
TRBV2	NA	TRBJ2-1	NA	TGTGCCAGCAGTGCCTCGGCTGAGAGGTCCTACAATGAGCAGTTCTTC	CASSASAERSYNEQFF
TRBV2	TRBD1	TRBJ1-2	few	TGTGCCAGCAGGCCGACAGGGGCGGATGGCTACACCTTC	CASRPTGADGYTF